This T cell receptor beta chain was identified during a study of T cells after yellow fever vaccination (dated by TCRdb to about 2019). Some background on the complete study: The SMART-Seq v4 Ultra Low Input RNA kit was used to prepare libraries from fractions with low cell numbers. Bulk PBMC replicates and cell subsets were isolated from blood drawn at multiple timepoints before and after both primary and secondary immunization. Two healthy male donors, one aged 18 to 29 and one aged 30 to 40 years, made up the cohort. To track T-cell clones before and after primary and booster YFV17D yellow fever vaccination, bulk TCR alpha and beta repertoires were sequenced longitudinally. The paper as a whole reports these results and caveats: Because abundant contaminating clonotypes from the bulk population could be contained in FACS-sorted repertoires, computational filtering was required. A small share of clonotypes was detected in both CD4 and CD8 compartments, with the overlap likely arising from convergent recombination. After the booster, most of the clones that had expanded following primary vaccination were detected again (almost 98% of CD4 and 80% to 90% of CD8), which suggests that memory was broadly maintained. The secondary T-cell response was found to be weaker but faster than the primary response, with a peak reached on day 5 rather than on day 15. Because the study included only a couple of donors, the extent to which the findings can be generalized is limited.

The germline V gene encodes CDR1 MGHDK and CDR2 SYGVNS. V and J lose 0 bases and 4 bases, and a span of 12 bases separates them. From the cysteine up to the phenylalanine, the CDR3 has a length of 15 residues. The sequence is cut down to CDR3 DNA, 45 bases in frame from base 1. Explained via the paper, the treatment or condition label denotes: live attenuated yellow fever vaccine strain. Two biological replicates of bulk PBMCs were collected at each blood-draw timepoint. PBMCs were isolated from peripheral blood using a standard Ficoll-Paque protocol. RNA was extracted with TriZol from bulk PBMCs, CD4 and CD8 fractions, and dextramer-positive and dextramer-negative fractions. The instrument given in TCRdb is Illumina NovaSeq 6000. TCR cDNA was made using 5'RACE template switching, a step that added a universal primer site and unique molecular identifiers. Priming of cDNA synthesis was performed from both the TCR alpha and TCR beta constant segments. Libraries were amplified in two PCR steps, with sample barcodes and sequencing adapters added in the second step. Sequencing of the libraries was done on either Illumina HiSeq 2500 (2x100 bp) or NovaSeq (2x150 bp). Concerning the study's data processing: MIGEC handled demultiplexing of reads and collapsing into UMI consensus sequences, while MiXCR performed V(D)J alignment. Using edgeR on replicate PBMC samples, clonotypes were called vaccine-responding if FDR was below 0.01 and the log2 fold change was above 5 up to day 15. Each bulk clonotype was labeled CD4 or CD8 based on which sequenced repertoire, CD4 or CD8, contained the clonotype at higher abundance. TCRdb cleaned the public reads at Q25 with fastp, built clones with MiXCR and kept in-frame beta chains. Records with the same CDR3 protein are collapsed into one entry carrying the most frequent genes and DNA. TCRdb, not the original authors, processed these V and J calls. The sample table contains fewer than 350,000 distinct CDR3 sequences; only one count was recorded for approximately 4% of them. The ten largest clones take up approximately 19% of the sample.

There are a few counts of this clonotype. It lacks a known antigen. No base quality information exists; no much larger clone differs at one position. This sequence originates from a man aged 18 to 30 who received the YFV17D yellow fever vaccine. The source was PBMCs, collected 15 days after the yellow fever booster vaccination. The chain employs TRBV25-1 and TRBJ1-2; the D gene is unclear. The DNA reads TGTGCCAGCAGTGAATATTCTACGGCGGGCTATGGCTACACCTTC. Translated, it reads CASSEYSTAGYGYTF.